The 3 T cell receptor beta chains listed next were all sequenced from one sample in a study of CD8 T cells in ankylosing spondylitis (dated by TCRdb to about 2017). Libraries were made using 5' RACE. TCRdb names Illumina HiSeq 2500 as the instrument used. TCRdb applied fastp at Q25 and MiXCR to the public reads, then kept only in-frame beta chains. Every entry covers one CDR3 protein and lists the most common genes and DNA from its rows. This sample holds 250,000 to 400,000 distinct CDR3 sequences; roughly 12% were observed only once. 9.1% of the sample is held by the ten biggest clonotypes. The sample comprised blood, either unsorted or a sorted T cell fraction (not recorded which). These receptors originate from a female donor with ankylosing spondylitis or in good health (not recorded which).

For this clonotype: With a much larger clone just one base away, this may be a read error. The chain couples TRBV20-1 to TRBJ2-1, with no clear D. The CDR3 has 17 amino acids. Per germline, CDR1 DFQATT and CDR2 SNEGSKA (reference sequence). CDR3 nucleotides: TGCTGTGCTAGTGGCCAGATTATAGCCCGGACCTACAATGAGCAGTTCTTC. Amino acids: CCASGQIIARTYNEQFF.

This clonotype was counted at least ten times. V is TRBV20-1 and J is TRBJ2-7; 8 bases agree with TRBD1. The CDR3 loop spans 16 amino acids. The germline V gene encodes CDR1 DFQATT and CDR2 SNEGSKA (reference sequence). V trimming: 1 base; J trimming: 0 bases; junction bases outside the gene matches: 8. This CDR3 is CSARVRPGQDSYEQYF. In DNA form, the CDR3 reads TGCAGTGCTAGAGTCCGCCCGGGACAGGACTCCTACGAGCAGTACTTC.

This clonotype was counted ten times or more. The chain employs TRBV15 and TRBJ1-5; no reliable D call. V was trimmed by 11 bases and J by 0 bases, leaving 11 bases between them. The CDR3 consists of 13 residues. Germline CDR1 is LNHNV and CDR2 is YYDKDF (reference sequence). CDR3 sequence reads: CASHDGSNQPQHF. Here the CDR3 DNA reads TGTGCCTCCCACGATGGTAGCAATCAGCCCCAGCATTTT.